This T cell receptor beta chain was obtained from a study of STAT5B mutations in CD4+ large granular lymphocyte leukemia. General study findings and limits: TRBV06-family usage was enriched in top patient clones (8/27) versus controls (2/35). No patients shared main leukemic clonotypes, though roughly 23% appeared at low frequency elsewhere. Patient CD4-sorted repertoires stayed more clonal than healthy ones after leukemic-clone removal.

Points on this clone: Its target is unknown.

CDR1 SGHAT and CDR2 FQNNGV come from the germline V gene. The CDR3 has 15 residues. Trimming removed 1 base from V and 1 base from J, with 5 bases in between. Here immunoSEQ multiplex PCR was the method, and the copy in TCRdb shows in-frame clones only, minus some. The sample shows fewer than 45,000 clones, roughly 79% of them seen only once. This rearrangement joins TRBV11-2 to TRBJ2-6; D is unresolved. The sequence was collected from a human donor in good health. Sequencing was carried out using CD4+ T cells from blood buffy coats. CDR3 protein: CASSLVGSGANVLTF. In DNA form, the CDR3 reads TGTGCCAGCAGCTTAGTGGGGTCTGGGGCCAACGTCCTGACTTTC.